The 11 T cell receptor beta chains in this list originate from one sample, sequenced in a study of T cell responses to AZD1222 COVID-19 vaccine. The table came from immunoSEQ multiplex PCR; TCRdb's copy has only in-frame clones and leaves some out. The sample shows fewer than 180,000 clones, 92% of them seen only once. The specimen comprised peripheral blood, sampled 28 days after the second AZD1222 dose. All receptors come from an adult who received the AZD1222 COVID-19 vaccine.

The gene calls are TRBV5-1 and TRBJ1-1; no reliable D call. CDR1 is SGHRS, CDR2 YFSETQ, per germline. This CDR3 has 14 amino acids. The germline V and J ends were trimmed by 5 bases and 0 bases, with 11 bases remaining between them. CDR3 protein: CASSPQDMNTEAFF. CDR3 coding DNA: TGCGCCAGCAGTCCCCAGGATATGAACACTGAAGCTTTCTTT. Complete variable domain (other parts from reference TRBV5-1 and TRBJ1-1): KAGVTQTPRYLIKTRGQQVTLSCSPISGHRSVSWYQQTPGQGLQFLFEYFSETQRNKGNFPGRFSGRQFSNSRSEMNVSTLELGDSALYLCASSPQDMNTEAFFGQGTRLTVV.

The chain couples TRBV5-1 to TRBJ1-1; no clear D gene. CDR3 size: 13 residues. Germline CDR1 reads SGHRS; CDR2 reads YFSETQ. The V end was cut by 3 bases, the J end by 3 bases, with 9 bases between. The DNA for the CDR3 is TGCGCCAGCAGCTCTATTGCACACACTGAAGCTTTCTTT. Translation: CASSSIAHTEAFF.

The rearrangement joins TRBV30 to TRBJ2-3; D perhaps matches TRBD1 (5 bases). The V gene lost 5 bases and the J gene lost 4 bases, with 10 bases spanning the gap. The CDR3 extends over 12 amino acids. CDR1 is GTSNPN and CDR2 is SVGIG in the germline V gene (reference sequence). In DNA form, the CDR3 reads TGTGCCTGGTCGTTGGGGCCAGATACGCAGTATTTT. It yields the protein CAWSLGPDTQYF.

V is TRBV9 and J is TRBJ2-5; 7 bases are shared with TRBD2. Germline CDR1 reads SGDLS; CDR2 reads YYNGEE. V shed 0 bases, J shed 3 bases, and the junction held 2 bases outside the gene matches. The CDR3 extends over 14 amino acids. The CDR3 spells CASSVGAGEETQYF. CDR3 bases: TGTGCCAGCAGCGTAGGGGCGGGGGAAGAGACCCAGTACTTC.

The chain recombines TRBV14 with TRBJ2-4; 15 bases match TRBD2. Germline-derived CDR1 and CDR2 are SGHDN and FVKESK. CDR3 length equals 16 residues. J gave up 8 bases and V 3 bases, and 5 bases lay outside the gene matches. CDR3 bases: TGTGCCAGCAGCCAGGGACTAGCGGGAGGAGTAGACATTCAGTACTTC. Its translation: CASSQGLAGGVDIQYF.

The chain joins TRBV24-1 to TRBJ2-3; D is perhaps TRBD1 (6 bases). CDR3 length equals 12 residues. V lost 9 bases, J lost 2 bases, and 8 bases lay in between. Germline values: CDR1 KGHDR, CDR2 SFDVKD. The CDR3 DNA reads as TGTGCCACCCGGGACACCACAGATACGCAGTATTTT. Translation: CATRDTTDTQYF.

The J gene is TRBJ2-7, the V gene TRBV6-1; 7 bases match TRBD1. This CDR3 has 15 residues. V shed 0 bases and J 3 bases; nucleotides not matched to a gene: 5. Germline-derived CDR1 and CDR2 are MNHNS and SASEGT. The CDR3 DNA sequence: TGTGCCAGCAGTGAAGCAGAAGGGGGCGGCTACGAGCAGTACTTC. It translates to CASSEAEGGGYEQYF.

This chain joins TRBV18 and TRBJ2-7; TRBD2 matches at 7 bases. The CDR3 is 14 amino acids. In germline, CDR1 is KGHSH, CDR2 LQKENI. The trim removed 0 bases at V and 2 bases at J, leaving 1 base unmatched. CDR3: CASSPPGGAYEQYF. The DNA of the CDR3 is TGTGCCAGCTCACCACCGGGGGGGGCCTACGAGCAGTACTTC.

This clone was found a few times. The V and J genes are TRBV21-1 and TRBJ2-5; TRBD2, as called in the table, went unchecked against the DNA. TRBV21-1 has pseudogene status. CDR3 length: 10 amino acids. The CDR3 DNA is TGTGCCAGCGGAGGGGAGACCCAGTACTTC. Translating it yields CASGGETQYF.

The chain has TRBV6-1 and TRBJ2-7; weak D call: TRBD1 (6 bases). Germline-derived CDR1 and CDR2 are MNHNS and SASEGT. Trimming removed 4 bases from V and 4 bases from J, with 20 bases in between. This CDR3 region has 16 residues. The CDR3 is CASSATAGVGYYEQYF. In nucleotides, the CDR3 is TGTGCCAGCAGTGCCACCGCAGGGGTGGGGTATTACGAGCAGTACTTC.

This chain's CDR3 is CASSIERTAYEQYF. CDR3 sequence (DNA): TGTGCCAGTAGTATAGAAAGGACAGCTTACGAGCAGTACTTC. This chain connects TRBV19 to TRBJ2-7; D possibly corresponds to TRBD1 (6 bases). Looked up from germline, CDR1 is LNHDA and CDR2 is SQIVND (reference sequence). The CDR3 length is 14 residues. The ends were cut back, 0 bases at V and 4 bases at J, with 10 bases in the middle.